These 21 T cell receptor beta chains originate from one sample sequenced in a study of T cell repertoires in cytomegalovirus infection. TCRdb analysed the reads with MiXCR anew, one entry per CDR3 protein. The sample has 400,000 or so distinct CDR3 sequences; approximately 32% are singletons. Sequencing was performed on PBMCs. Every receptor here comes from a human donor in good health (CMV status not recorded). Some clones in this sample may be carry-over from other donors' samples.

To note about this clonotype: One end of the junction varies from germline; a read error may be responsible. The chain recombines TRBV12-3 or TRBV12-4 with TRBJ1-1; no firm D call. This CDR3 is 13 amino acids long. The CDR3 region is CASSYTTNTEAYF. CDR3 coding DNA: TGTGCCAGCAGCTACACAACGAACACTGAAGCTTACTTT.

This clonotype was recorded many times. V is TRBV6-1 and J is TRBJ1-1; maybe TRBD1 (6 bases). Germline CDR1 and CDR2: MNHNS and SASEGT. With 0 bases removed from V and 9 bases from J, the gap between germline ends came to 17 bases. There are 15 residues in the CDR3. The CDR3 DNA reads TGTGCCAGCAGTGAAGCGCATGGACAGTGGAAGAAAGCTTTCTTT. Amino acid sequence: CASSEAHGQWKKAFF.

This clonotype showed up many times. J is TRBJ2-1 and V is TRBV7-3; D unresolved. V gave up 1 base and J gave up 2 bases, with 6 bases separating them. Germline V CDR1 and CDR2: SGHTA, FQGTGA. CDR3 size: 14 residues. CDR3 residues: CASSLSGAYNEQFF. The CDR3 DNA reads TGTGCCAGCAGCTTAAGTGGGGCCTACAATGAGCAGTTCTTC.

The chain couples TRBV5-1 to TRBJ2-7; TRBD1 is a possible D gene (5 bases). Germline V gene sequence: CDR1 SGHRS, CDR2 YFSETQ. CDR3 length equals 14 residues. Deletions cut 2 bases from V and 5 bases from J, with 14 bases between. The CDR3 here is CASSFSTPGNEQYF. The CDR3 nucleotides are TGCGCCAGCAGCTTTTCGACCCCAGGGAACGAGCAGTACTTC.

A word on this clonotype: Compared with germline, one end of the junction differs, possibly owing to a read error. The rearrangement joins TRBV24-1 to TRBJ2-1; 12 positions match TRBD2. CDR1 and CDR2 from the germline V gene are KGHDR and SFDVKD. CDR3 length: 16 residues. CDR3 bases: TGTGCCCCCAGTGTGTCTAGCGGGGGGGCAGTCGATGAGCAGTTCTTC. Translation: CAPSVSSGGAVDEQFF.

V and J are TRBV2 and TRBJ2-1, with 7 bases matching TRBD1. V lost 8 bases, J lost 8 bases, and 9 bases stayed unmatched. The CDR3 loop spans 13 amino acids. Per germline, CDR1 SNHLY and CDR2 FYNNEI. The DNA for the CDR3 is TGTGCCAGCGGACCAAGACAGGGCTATGAGCAGTTCTTC. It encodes CASGPRQGYEQFF.

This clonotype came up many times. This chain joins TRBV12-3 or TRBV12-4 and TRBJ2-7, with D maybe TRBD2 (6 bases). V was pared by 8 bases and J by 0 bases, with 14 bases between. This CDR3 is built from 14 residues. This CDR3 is CASGGSGVSYEQYF. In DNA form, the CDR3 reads TGTGCCAGCGGCGGGTCGGGAGTCTCCTACGAGCAGTACTTC.

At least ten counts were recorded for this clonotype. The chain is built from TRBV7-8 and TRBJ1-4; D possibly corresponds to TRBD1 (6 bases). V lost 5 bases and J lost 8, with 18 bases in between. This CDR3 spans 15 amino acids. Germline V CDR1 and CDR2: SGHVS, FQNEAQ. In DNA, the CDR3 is TGTGCCAGCAGCATAATCTGGGGGCCAGACGAAAAACTGTTTTTT. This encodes CASSIIWGPDEKLFF.

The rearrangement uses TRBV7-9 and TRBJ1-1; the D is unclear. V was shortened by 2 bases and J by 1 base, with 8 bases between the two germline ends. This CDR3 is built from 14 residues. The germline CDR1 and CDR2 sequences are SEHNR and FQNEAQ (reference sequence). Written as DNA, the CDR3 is TGTGCCAGCAGCTTACCCGGTACGAACACTGAAGCTTTCTTT. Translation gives CASSLPGTNTEAFF.

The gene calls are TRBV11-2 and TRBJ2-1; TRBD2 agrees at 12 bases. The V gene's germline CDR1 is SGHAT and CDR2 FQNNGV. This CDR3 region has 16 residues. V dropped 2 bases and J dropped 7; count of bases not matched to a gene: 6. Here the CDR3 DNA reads TGTGCCAGCAGCTTAACATCTAGCGGGGGGGCGAATGAGCAGTTCTTC. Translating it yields CASSLTSSGGANEQFF.

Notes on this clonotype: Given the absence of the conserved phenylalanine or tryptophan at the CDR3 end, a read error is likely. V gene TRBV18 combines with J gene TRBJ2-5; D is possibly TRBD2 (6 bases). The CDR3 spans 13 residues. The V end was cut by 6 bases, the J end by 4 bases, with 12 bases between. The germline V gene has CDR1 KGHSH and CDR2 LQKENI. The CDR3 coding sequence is TGTGCCAGCTCCGTACTAGCAGCAGAGACCCAGTACTGC. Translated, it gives CASSVLAAETQYC.

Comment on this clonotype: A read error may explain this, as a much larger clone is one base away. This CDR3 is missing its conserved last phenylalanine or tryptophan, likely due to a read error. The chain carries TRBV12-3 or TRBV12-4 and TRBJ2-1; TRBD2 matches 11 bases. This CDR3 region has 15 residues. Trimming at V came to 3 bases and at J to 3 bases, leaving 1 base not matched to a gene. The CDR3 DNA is TGTGCCAGCAGTTTCACTAGCGGGGGCTACAATGAGCAGTTCTTA. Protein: CASSFTSGGYNEQFL.

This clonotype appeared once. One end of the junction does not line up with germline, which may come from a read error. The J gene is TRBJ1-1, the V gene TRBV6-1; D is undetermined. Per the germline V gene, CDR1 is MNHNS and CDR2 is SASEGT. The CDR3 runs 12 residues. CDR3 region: CASSELGPSGLF. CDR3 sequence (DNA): TGTGCCAGCAGTGAACTCGGGCCTTCTGGTTTGTTT.

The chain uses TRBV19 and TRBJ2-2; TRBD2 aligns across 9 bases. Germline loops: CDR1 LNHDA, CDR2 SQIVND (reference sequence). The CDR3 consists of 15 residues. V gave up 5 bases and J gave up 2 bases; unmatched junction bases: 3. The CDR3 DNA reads TGTGCCAGTAGTCCTAGCGGGGATAACACCGGGGAGCTGTTTTTT. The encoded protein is CASSPSGDNTGELFF.

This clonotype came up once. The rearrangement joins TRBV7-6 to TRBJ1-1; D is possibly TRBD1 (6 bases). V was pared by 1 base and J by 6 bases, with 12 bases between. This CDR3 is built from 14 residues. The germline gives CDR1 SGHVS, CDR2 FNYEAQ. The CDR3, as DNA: TGTGCCAGCAGCTTAGTCCAACGGGGGCCTGAAGCTTTCTTT. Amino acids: CASSLVQRGPEAFF.

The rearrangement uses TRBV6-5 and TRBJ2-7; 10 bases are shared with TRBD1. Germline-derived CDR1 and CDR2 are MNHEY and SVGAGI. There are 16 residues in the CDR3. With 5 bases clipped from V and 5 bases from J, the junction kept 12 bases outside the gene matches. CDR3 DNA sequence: TGTGCCAGCAGTGGCCTGACCGGGACAGGGGCCAACGAGCAGTACTTC. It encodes CASSGLTGTGANEQYF.

CDR3: CASSALAGWPFF. The CDR3 DNA reads as TGTGCCAGCAGTGCTCTAGCGGGGTGGCCGTTCTTC. The rearrangement joins TRBV2 to TRBJ2-1; 9 bases map to TRBD2. Germline trimming cut 4 bases from V and 15 bases from J; bases unmatched to any gene: 7. This CDR3 is 12 amino acids long. Germline V gene data show CDR1 as SNHLY and CDR2 as FYNNEI.

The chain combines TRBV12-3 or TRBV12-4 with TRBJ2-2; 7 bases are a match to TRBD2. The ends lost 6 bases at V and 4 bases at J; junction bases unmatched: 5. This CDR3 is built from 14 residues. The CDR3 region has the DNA TGTGCCAGCAGAGCTAGCGGATCCACCGGGGAGCTGTTTTTT. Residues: CASRASGSTGELFF.

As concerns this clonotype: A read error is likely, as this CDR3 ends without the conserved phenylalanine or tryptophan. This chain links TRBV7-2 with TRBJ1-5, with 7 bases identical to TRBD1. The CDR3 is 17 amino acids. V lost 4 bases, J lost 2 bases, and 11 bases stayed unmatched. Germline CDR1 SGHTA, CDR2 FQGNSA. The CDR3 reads CASSSQGDVAGNQPQHC. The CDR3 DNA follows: TGTGCCAGCAGCTCCCAGGGGGACGTGGCTGGCAATCAGCCCCAGCATTGT.

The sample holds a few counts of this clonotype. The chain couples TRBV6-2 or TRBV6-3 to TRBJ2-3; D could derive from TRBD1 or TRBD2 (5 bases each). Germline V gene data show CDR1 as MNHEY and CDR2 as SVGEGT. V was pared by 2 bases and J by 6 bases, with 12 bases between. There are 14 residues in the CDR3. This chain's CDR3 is CASSYRDETDTQYF. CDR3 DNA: TGTGCCAGCAGTTACCGGGACGAAACCGATACGCAGTATTTT.

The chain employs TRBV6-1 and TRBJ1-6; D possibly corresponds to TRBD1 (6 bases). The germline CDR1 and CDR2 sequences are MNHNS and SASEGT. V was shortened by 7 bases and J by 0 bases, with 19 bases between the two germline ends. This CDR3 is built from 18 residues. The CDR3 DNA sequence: TGTGCCAGCACTTGGTCTGGGGGCCCCAGCTCCTATAATTCACCCCTCCACTTT. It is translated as CASTWSGGPSSYNSPLHF.